This is a list of T cell receptor beta chains from one sample in a study of early T cells in non-severe SARS-CoV-2 infection. One entry per CDR3 protein results from TCRdb running MiXCR on the 5' RACE reads. The table lists about 31,000 distinct CDR3 sequences, under 6% of them singletons. The sequenced sample was whole blood. Every receptor here comes from an adult who was a healthcare worker with PCR-confirmed SARS-CoV-2 infection or an uninfected control (not recorded which). CDR3s include the opening cysteine and the closing phenylalanine or tryptophan. The D gene is left open where the match is weak. Expanded clones are given a class, and other clones once, few, many or no size at all.

TRBV20-1	-	-	TRBJ2-1	TGCAGTGCAACCTCCCGGCTAGCTCGGAATGAGCAGTTCTTC	CSATSRLARNEQFF
TRBV7-8	few	-	TRBJ2-1	TGTGCCAGCAGCTCGGGGGTCCGGAATGAGCAGTTCTTC	CASSSGVRNEQFF
TRBV28	many	-	TRBJ2-1	TGTGCCAGCAGTTTACCCTTCAATGAGCAGTTCTTC	CASSLPFNEQFF
TRBV11-3	few	-	TRBJ2-7	TGTGCCAGCAGCCTACGGGGCAGCCCCGCACCCTACGAGCAGTACTTC	CASSLRGSPAPYEQYF
TRBV28	-	TRBD1	TRBJ1-4	TGTGCCAGCAGTCCAGGGGGGTCTAATGAAAAACTGTTTTTT	CASSPGGSNEKLFF
TRBV18	many	-	TRBJ1-1	TGTGCCAGCTCCCCTCTCGGAGGTTCTGGGGGCACTGAAGCTTTCTTT	CASSPLGGSGGTEAFF
TRBV4-3	-	-	TRBJ2-3	TGCGCCAGCAGCCAAGGGAGACAAGGGCCGGCAGATACGCAGTATTTT	CASSQGRQGPADTQYF
TRBV5-1	many	-	TRBJ2-2	TGCGCCAGCAGCTGGTCAGGGGACACAAACACCGGGGAGCTGTTTTTT	CASSWSGDTNTGELFF
TRBV7-9	many	-	TRBJ1-2	TGTGCCAGCAGCTTAACCCCAGGGTTCTATGGCTACACCTTC	CASSLTPGFYGYTF
TRBV5-4	many	TRBD2	TRBJ2-5	TGTGCCAGCAGCATCAAGCGGGGGGGCGAAAAGACCCAGTACTTC	CASSIKRGGEKTQYF
TRBV5-6	few	TRBD2	TRBJ2-3	TGTGCCAGCAGCGGGGCTGCGGGAGTGACAGATACGCAGTATTTT	CASSGAAGVTDTQYF
TRBV20-1	many	TRBD1	TRBJ2-7	TGCAGTGCCGATGGGACAGACTACGAGCAGTACTTC	CSADGTDYEQYF
TRBV7-9	many	-	TRBJ2-6	TGTGCCAGCAGCTTAGGTGCCAGGAAAAGCTCTGGGGCCAACGTCCTGACTTTC	CASSLGARKSSGANVLTF
TRBV9	few	TRBD2	TRBJ2-3	TGTGCCAGCAGCCCCCGGACTAGCGGAAGCACAGATACGCAGTATTTT	CASSPRTSGSTDTQYF
TRBV5-4	-	TRBD1	TRBJ1-5	TGTGCCAGCAGCTACGGGACAGGTAAAGGTCAGCCCCAGCATTTT	CASSYGTGKGQPQHF
TRBV7-9	many	-	TRBJ2-7	TGTGCCAGCAGCGGCGGTTGGGACAATATTGTTTACGAGCAGTACTTC	CASSGGWDNIVYEQYF
TRBV7-8	-	-	TRBJ1-4	TGTGCCAGCAGCTTAGGGCAGGGCCCCCGGGATGAAAAACTGTTTTTT	CASSLGQGPRDEKLFF
TRBV24-1	many	TRBD1	TRBJ2-6	TGTGCCACCAGTGACACCGGGGAACAGGGGGCAACTGGGGCCAACGTCCTGACTTTC	CATSDTGEQGATGANVLTF
TRBV5-1	many	TRBD1	TRBJ2-3	TGCGCCAGCAGCTTGGTAGGGGGCTCTAGCACAGATACGCAGTATTTT	CASSLVGGSSTDTQYF
TRBV7-2	many	-	TRBJ1-4	TGTGCCAGCAGCACTGGGACTGCCCTCAAACTGTTTTTT	CASSTGTALKLFF
TRBV3-1	many	-	TRBJ1-1	TGTGCCAGCAGCCAAAACCCGACCAGTACTGAAGCTTTCTTT	CASSQNPTSTEAFF
TRBV20-1	-	-	TRBJ2-7	TGCAGTGCCCTCGGCCCGAAAGGCTACGAGCAGTACTTC	CSALGPKGYEQYF
TRBV28	few	-	TRBJ2-3	TGTGCCAGCAGTTTTTGGCGGGACACAGATACGCAGTATTTT	CASSFWRDTDTQYF
TRBV7-2	-	TRBD2	TRBJ2-7	TGTGCCAGCAGCTCCCAGACTAGCGCGACCTACGAGCAGTACTTC	CASSSQTSATYEQYF
TRBV5-4	many	-	TRBJ1-2	TGTGCCAGCAGCTTGCCCGTGAACTATGGCTACACCTTC	CASSLPVNYGYTF
TRBV29-1	many	-	TRBJ1-2	TGCAGCGCCGTAACCAAACAGGGCAACTATGGCTACACCTTC	CSAVTKQGNYGYTF
TRBV18	few	-	TRBJ2-1	TGTGCCAGCTCACCGTCTCGGGACAATGAGCAGTTCTTC	CASSPSRDNEQFF
TRBV7-6	many	-	TRBJ2-2	TGTGCCAGCAACCAAGGGAATACGCCGGTCACCGGGGAGCTGTTTTTT	CASNQGNTPVTGELFF
TRBV30	many	-	TRBJ1-1	TGTGCCTGGAGTAGGTCTTCCCGTGAAGCTTTCTTT	CAWSRSSREAFF
TRBV7-3	many	TRBD2	TRBJ2-1	TGTGCCAGCAGCTCCCGGGGGGGCAGCTACAATGAGCAGTTCTTC	CASSSRGGSYNEQFF
TRBV7-8	few	-	TRBJ2-7	TGTGCCAGCAGCCCGGGACGGAGCTACGAGCAGTACTTC	CASSPGRSYEQYF
TRBV4-2	-	-	TRBJ2-3	TGTGCCAGCAGCCAAGGAGGGGGTACGCAGTATTTT	CASSQGGGTQYF
TRBV20-1	many	-	TRBJ2-3	TGCAGTGCCTTGGGAGATACGCAGTATTTT	CSALGDTQYF
TRBV12-3/TRBV12-4	many	-	TRBJ2-3	TGTGCCAGCAGTCCCCGACTAGTAGGGTCGAGCACAGATACGCAGTATTTT	CASSPRLVGSSTDTQYF
TRBV11-3	many	TRBD2	TRBJ2-1	TGTGCCAGCAGCTCACGTTCGGGAGGGTCGGGGATAGAGCAGTTCTTC	CASSSRSGGSGIEQFF
TRBV28	many	-	TRBJ1-3	TGTGCCAGCAGTGAGGATGGGAACACCATATATTTT	CASSEDGNTIYF
TRBV9	many	TRBD1	TRBJ1-4	TGTGCCAGCAGCGGGGAGGGACAGAGAAAACTGTTTTTT	CASSGEGQRKLFF
TRBV5-1	many	TRBD2	TRBJ2-3	TGCGCCAGCAGCTTGGCCCCCAGCGGGAACGGGATGAATACGCAGTATTTT	CASSLAPSGNGMNTQYF
TRBV6-5	few	-	TRBJ1-2	TGTGCCAGCAGTTACTGGGAGAACTATGGCTACACCTTC	CASSYWENYGYTF
TRBV29-1	many	-	TRBJ1-1	TGCAGCGTTGGCGGGGGTTTTCGAACTGAAGCTTTCTTT	CSVGGGFRTEAFF
TRBV6-5	few	-	TRBJ2-2	TGTGCCAGCAGTGGGGCCCAGGCGGGAACCGGGGAGCTGTTTTTT	CASSGAQAGTGELFF
TRBV7-2	many	-	TRBJ2-5	TGTGCCAGCAGCCGCGGACAGCCTCAAGAGACCCAGTACTTC	CASSRGQPQETQYF
TRBV28	many	-	TRBJ2-3	TGTGCCAGCAGTTTTGGGGGGCAGCCCCCAGATACGCAGTATTTT	CASSFGGQPPDTQYF
TRBV5-6	many	-	TRBJ2-2	TGTGCCAGCAGCCCTAACTTGAACACCGGGGAGCTGTTTTTT	CASSPNLNTGELFF
TRBV28	-	TRBD2	TRBJ2-7	TGTGCCAGCAGTTCTTTGGGACTAGCCGCACTCGAGCAGTACTTC	CASSSLGLAALEQYF
TRBV7-3	many	TRBD2	TRBJ2-2	TGTGCCAGCAGCTCTAGCGGGAGGGCCTCCGGGGAGCTGTTTTTT	CASSSSGRASGELFF
TRBV2	many	TRBD2	TRBJ2-1	TGTGCCAGCAGACTAGCGGGAGGCCCCTACAATGAGCAGTTCTTC	CASRLAGGPYNEQFF
TRBV14	few	TRBD1	TRBJ1-4	TGTGCCAGCAGCCAAGCGGGGACAGGGATTCGTGAAAAACTGTTTTTT	CASSQAGTGIREKLFF
TRBV11-2	few	-	TRBJ2-4	TGTGCCAGCAGCTTAGGGTGGGCAGGGTATGCCAAAAACATTCAGTACTTC	CASSLGWAGYAKNIQYF
TRBV7-2	few	-	TRBJ2-5	TGTGCCAGCAGCTTAGAAGCGGAGACCCAGTACTTC	CASSLEAETQYF
TRBV7-9	few	-	TRBJ2-7	TGTGCCAGCAGCTTAGAACAGGGCCTCTCCTACGAGCAGTACTTC	CASSLEQGLSYEQYF
TRBV4-2	few	-	TRBJ2-5	TGTGCCAGCAGCCAAAGTAGCGAGACCCAGTACTTC	CASSQSSETQYF
TRBV20-1	many	TRBD1	TRBJ1-6	TGCAGTGCTTCCTTGACAGGGGCCCATAATTCACCCCTCCACTTT	CSASLTGAHNSPLHF
TRBV20-1	many	-	TRBJ2-3	TGCAGTGCTTACTTCGGCCGGGATACGCAGTATTTT	CSAYFGRDTQYF
TRBV7-8	few	-	TRBJ2-3	TGTGCCAGCAGCTTAGGGCCCGAGTATACGCAGTATTTT	CASSLGPEYTQYF
TRBV7-2	many	-	TRBJ1-2	TGTGCCAGCAGCTTGGGGGATGGTCCCCTCTATGGCTACACCTTC	CASSLGDGPLYGYTF
TRBV6-2/TRBV6-3	many	TRBD1	TRBJ2-1	TGTGCCAGCAGGTGGGGCGGGACAGGGGGCAATGAGCAGTTCTTC	CASRWGGTGGNEQFF
TRBV6-6	many	-	TRBJ1-5	TGTGCCAGCAGATTGGACAGCAATCAGCCCCAGCATTTT	CASRLDSNQPQHF
TRBV10-3	many	-	TRBJ2-2	TGTGCCATCAGTGCTAGCAGCCCGGTCGGGGAGCTGTTTTTT	CAISASSPVGELFF
TRBV12-3/TRBV12-4	many	-	TRBJ1-2	TGTGCCAGCAGTTTAACTTCGGGGGCATGGTATGGCTACACCTTC	CASSLTSGAWYGYTF